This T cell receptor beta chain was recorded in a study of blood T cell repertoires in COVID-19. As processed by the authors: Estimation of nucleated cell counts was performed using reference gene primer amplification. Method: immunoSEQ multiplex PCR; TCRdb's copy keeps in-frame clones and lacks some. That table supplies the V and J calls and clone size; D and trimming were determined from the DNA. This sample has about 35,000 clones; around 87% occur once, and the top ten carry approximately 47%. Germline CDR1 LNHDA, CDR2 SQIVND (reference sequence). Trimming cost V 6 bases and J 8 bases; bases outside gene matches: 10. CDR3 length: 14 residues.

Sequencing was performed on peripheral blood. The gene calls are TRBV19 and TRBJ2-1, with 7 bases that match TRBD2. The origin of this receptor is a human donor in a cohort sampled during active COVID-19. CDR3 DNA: TGTGCCAGTAGCCGGTCCTTTACTAGCGATGAGCAGTTCTTC. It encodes CASSRSFTSDEQFF.